This T cell receptor beta chain was sequenced for a study of blood T cell repertoires in COVID-19. Looking at the study overall: The analysed material was cDNA or gDNA that came from T cells, B-cell-depleted T cells, or PBMCs.

Individuals drawn from around 24 US areas were roughly 18 to 100 years old. Assignments of participants to cohorts depended upon their own reported clinical history. Germline CDR1 reads KGHSH; CDR2 reads LQKENI. The CDR3 totals 15 residues. The J segment lost 3 bases and the V segment lost 3 bases, leaving 5 bases of the junction unmatched. The protocol was immunoSEQ multiplex PCR, while the TCRdb copy is restricted to in-frame clones and leaves out a portion. The sample contains 140,000 to 150,000 clones, over 70% of which appear only once. This clonotype was sampled from a man between 60 and 75 years old who had recovered from COVID-19. The sample consisted of PBMCs or T cells enriched from blood (not recorded which). This sequence joins TRBV18 and TRBJ1-1; 9 bases fit TRBD1. CDR3 amino acids: CASSPQTGGDTEAFF. The CDR3 DNA sequence: TGTGCCAGCTCACCCCAGACAGGGGGTGACACTGAAGCTTTCTTT.